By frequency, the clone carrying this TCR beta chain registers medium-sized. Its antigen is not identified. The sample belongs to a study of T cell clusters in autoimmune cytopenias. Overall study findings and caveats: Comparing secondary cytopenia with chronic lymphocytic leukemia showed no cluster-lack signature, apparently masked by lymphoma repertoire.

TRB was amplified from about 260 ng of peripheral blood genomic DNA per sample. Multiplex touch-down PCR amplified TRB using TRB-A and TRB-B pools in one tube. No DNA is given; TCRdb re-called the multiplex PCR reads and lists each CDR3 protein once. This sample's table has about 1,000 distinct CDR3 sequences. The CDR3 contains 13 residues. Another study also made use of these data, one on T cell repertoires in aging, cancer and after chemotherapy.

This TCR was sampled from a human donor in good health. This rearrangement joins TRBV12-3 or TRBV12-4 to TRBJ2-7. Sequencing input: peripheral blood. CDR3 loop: CASSFQLSYEQYF.